This T cell receptor beta chain is from a study of T-cell memory formation after mild COVID-19. TCRdb re-called the 5' RACE reads through MiXCR, storing one row per CDR3 protein. The data contain 210,000 or so distinct CDR3 sequences, 10% of them singletons. Concerning this clonotype: Its specificity is unknown.

Overall study findings and caveats: Among contracting clones, CD4+ were mainly CM/EM and CD8+ enriched in EMRA.

Germline CDR1 reads ENHRY; CDR2 reads SYGVKD. The ends were cut back, 9 bases at V and 4 bases at J, with 14 bases in the middle. CDR3 length equals 13 residues. The chain carries TRBV10-3 and TRBJ2-3, with D possibly TRBD2 on 6 matching bases. The sequence derives from a man younger than 35 who had mild COVID-19 (a few samples of this study predate the infection). Cell type and time point are not known. The sequenced sample consisted of PBMCs or a T cell subset sorted from them (not recorded which). The CDR3 spells CAISGRGPDTQYF. Here the CDR3 DNA reads TGTGCCATATCCGGGCGGGGTCCAGATACGCAGTATTTT.